This TCR beta chain was documented in a study of human T cells and chemical hapten exposure (TCRdb year 2021). With regard to the full study: For sensitization, 2% DPC in acetone was applied to a 2 cm by 2 cm area of upper inner arm skin. Alopecia areata with under or over 50% scalp involvement, alopecia totalis and alopecia universalis were represented in the patient cohort, which was mostly female. Throughout the approximately 22-week study period, patients were also given weekly therapeutic DPC doses on the scalp. Blood samples were taken from patients before sensitization (week 0) and then at 2, 6 and about 24 weeks after DPC sensitization. Around 29 alopecia patients provided blood for TCR sequencing at one to four time points (pre-sensitization, 2, 6 and 24 weeks). The libraries were sequenced as a pool, and the TCR yield per sample differed mostly because of small variations in library volumes within the pool. Patch tests used Finn chambers with 0.01% DPC on the upper back, scored after 6 days by International Contact Dermatitis Research Group standards. The study tracked peripheral blood TCR repertoire changes in vivo during primary and secondary sensitization to the hapten diphenylcyclopropenone (DPC) in alopecia patients. The paper's findings and limits, for the study overall: Because every patient had alopecia, a presumed autoimmune disease, the patients' immune response might differ from that of healthy individuals. A positive correlation was found between the number of PT1 expanded TCRs and patch test score, with significance reached at thresholds 8, 16 and 32 but not 4. After repeated subsampling, changes were observed in the strength of the expansion versus patch-test correlation and in the threshold at which the correlation became significant. The number of TCRs above 1 in 1000 frequency did not change with DPC sensitization; there was no evidence of global repertoire structure alterations. Significantly more large CDR3 similarity clusters were formed by expanded TCRs than by pre-sensitization or healthy control sets, consistent with antigen-driven responses.

This clonotype was counted a few times. The antigen this receptor binds is unknown. Base quality data are lacking; no much larger clone is found one base away. Reading from cysteine to phenylalanine, the CDR3 counts 13 amino acids. The retained sequence is limited to the CDR3, 39 bases, with the frame set at the first base. CDR1 and CDR2, per the germline V gene, are SQVTM and ANQGSEA. V and J are truncated by 2 bases and 1 base respectively, leaving an intervening sequence of 8 bases. Read against the paper, the sample's time point label means: patch test 1, 2 weeks after DPC sensitization. The sample's treatment or condition label, decoded: therapeutic diphenylcyclopropenone sensitization with weekly scalp DPC. Blood at each patch-test visit was drawn before the patch test was applied. Patients were eligible if aged 18 to 70, diagnosed with alopecia and judged suitable for DPC therapy, and pregnant patients were excluded. Total RNA was extracted from unfractionated whole blood that had been collected in Tempus Blood RNA tubes.

Libraries were constructed by RACE. The sequencing machine was a NextSeq 500. During library preparation, unique molecular identifiers were attached to individual cDNA molecules so that TCRs could be counted in a quantitative, reproducible way. For every blood RNA sample, sequencing covered both the TCR alpha and TCR beta chains. The authors' analysis ran thus. Samples had a median of about 90,000 TCRs, with a range from about 20,000 to 690,600. The Decombinator software suite was used to annotate V, J and CDR3 in the TCR reads. For the PS versus PT1 abundance plots, all samples were subsampled to the same number of TCRs (28,000). TCRs were defined as expanded if absent before sensitization and observed at least eight times at the 2-week time point. TCRdb reprocessed the public reads (quality trimming at Q25 with fastp, clone calling with MiXCR) and kept in-frame beta chains. Every entry covers one CDR3 protein and lists the most common genes and DNA from its rows. TCRdb's processing, not the authors', yielded these V and J calls. The sample table holds about 49,000 distinct CDR3 sequences, of which 8% to 9.5% were seen once. Around 4.5% of the sample is held by the ten biggest clonotypes.

The chain links TRBV29-1 with TRBJ1-2; the D gene is perhaps TRBD1, on 6 matching bases. The specimen was whole blood, collected in connection with sensitization to the hapten diphenylcyclopropenone (DPC). The TCR sequence derives from a woman aged 50 to 60 with alopecia areata. Some clones in this sample may be carry-over from other donors' samples. The CDR3 reads CSVERTVNYGYTF. The DNA sequence follows: TGCAGCGTTGAAAGGACAGTTAACTATGGCTACACCTTC.